This TCR beta chain comes out of a study of T cells after somatic rescue of genetic block. To note about this clone: Other DNA sequences in this specimen translate into the identical CDR3.

Libraries were prepared by immunoSEQ multiplex PCR; TCRdb keeps only in-frame clonotypes and omits some of them. In the table there are around 57,000 clones, approximately 96% of which are singletons. CDR1 and CDR2 (germline): GTSNPN, SVGIG (reference sequence). Unmatched junction bases numbered 0, after V lost 0 bases and J lost 3 bases. The CDR3 extends over 15 amino acids. V is TRBV30 and J is TRBJ2-2; 11 bases map to TRBD2. Sequenced: peripheral blood mononuclear cells (PBMCs). This TCR derives from a child under two years old. The CDR3 DNA follows: TGTGCCTGGAGTGTACTAGCGGGAGACACCGGGGAGCTGTTTTTT. This translates into CAWSVLAGDTGELFF.